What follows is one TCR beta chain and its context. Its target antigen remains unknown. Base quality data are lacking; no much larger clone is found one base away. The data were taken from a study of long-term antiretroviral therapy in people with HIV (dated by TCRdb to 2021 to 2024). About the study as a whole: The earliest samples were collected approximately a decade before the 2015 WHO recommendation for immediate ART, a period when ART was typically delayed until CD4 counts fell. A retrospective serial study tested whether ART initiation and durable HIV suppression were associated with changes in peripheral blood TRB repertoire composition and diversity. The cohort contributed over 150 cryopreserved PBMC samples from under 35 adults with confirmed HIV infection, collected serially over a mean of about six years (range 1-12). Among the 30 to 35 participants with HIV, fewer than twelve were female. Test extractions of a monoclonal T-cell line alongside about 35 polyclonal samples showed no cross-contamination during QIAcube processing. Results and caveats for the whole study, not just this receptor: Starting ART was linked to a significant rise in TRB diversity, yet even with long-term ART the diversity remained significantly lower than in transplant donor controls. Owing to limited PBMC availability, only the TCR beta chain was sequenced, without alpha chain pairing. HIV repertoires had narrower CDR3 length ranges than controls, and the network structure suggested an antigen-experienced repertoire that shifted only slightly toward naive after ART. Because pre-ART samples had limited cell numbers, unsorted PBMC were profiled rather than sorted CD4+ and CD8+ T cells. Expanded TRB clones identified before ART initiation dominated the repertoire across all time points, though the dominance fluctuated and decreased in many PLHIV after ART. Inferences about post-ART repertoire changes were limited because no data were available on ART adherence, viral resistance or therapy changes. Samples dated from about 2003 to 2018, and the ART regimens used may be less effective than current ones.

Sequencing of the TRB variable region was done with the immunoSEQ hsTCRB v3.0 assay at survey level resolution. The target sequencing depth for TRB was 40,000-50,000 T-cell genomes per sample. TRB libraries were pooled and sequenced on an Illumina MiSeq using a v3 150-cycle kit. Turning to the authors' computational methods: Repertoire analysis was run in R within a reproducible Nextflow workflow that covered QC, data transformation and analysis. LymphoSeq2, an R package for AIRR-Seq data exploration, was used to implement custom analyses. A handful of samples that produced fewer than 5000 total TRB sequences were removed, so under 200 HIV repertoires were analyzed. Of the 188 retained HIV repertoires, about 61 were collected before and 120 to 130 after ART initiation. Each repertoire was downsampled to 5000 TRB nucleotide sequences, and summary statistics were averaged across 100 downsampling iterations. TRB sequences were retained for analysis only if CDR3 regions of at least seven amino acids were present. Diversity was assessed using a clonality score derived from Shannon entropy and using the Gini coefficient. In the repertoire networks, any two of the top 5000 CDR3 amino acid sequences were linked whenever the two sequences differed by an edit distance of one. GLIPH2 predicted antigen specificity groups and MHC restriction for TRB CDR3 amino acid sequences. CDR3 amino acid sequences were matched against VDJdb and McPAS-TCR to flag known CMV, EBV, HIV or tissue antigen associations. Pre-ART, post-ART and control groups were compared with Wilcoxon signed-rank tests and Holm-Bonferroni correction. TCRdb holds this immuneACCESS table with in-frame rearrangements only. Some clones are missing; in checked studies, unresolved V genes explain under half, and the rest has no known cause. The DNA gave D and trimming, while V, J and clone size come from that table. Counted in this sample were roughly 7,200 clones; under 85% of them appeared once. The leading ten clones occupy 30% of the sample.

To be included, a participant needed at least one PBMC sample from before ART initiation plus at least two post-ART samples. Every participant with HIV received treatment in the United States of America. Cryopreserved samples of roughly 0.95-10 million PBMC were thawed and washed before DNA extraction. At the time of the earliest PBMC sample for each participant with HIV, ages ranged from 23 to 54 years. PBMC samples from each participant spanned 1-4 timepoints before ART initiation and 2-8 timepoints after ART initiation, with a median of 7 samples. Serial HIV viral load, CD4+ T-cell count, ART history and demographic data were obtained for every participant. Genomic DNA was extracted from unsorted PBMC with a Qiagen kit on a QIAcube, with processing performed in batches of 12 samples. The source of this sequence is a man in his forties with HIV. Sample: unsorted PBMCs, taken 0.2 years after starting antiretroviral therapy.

Here is the DNA: TGCGCCAGCAACCCCGGGGGGTTTGGGTCACCCCTCCACTTT. This yields the protein CASNPGGFGSPLHF. The sequence is built from TRBV10-2 and TRBJ1-6; the D gene is possibly TRBD1, with 5 bases matching. Based on the germline V gene, the CDR1 and CDR2 sequences are WSHSY and SAAADI. The germline ends are 17 bases apart after V is trimmed by 7 bases and J by 10 bases. The CDR3 runs 14 residues from the cysteine to the phenylalanine. CDR3 DNA is the only sequence kept; it has 42 bases, read in frame from the first base.